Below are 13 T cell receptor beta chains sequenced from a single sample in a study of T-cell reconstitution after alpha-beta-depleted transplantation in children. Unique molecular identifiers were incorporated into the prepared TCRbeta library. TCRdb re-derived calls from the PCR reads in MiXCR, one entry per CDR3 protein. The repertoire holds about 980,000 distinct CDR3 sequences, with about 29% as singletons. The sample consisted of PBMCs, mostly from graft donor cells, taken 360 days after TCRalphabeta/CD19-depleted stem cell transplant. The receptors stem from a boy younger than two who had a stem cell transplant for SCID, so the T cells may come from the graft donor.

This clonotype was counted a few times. In DNA form, the CDR3 reads TGCAGCGTTGTCCCCACAGGGGAATCCTACGAGCAGTACTTC. This gives the protein CSVVPTGESYEQYF. The rearrangement joins TRBV29-1 to TRBJ2-7; the match to TRBD1 covers 7 bases. Per the germline V gene, CDR1 is SQVTM and CDR2 is ANQGSEA. J gave up 1 base and V 4 bases, and 7 bases lay outside the gene matches. The CDR3 length is 14 residues.

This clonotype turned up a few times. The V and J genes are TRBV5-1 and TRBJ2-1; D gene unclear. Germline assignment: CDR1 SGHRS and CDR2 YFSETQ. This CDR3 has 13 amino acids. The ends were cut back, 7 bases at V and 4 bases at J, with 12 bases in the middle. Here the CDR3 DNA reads TGCGCCAGCGGCGCCCAACAGTACAATGAGCAGTTCTTC. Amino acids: CASGAQQYNEQFF.

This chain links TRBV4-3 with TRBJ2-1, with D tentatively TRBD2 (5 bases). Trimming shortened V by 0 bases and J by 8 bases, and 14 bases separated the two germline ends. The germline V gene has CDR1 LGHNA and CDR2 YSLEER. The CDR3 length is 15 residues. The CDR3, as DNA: TGCGCCAGCAGCCAAGATTGGAGTAAGAGGGATGAGCAGTTCTTC. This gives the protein CASSQDWSKRDEQFF.

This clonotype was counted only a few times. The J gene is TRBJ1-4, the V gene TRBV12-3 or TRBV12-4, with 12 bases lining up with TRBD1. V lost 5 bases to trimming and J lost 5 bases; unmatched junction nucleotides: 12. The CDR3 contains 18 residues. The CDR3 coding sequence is TGTGCCAGCAGTAGGGGACAGGGGGCCCTCGGCTTGAATGAAAAACTGTTTTTT. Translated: CASSRGQGALGLNEKLFF.

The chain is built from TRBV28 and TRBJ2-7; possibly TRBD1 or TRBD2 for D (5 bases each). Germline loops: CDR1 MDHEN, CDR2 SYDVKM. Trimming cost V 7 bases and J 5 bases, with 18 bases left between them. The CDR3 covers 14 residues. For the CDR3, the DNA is TGTGCCAGCACCATACGTCAGGGACGGCACGAGCAGTACTTC. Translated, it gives CASTIRQGRHEQYF.

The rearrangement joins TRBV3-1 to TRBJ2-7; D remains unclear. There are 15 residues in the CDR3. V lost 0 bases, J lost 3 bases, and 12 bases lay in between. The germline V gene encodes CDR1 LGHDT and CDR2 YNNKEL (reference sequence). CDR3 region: CASSQDSRAHYEQYF. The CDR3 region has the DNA TGTGCCAGCAGCCAAGATTCAAGGGCCCACTACGAGCAGTACTTC.

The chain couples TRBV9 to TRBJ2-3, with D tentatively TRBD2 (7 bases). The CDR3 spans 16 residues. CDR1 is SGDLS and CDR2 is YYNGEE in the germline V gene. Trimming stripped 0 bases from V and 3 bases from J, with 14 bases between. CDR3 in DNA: TGTGCCAGCAGCGTAGGTAGGGGGGGGAGGACAGATACGCAGTATTTT. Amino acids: CASSVGRGGRTDTQYF.

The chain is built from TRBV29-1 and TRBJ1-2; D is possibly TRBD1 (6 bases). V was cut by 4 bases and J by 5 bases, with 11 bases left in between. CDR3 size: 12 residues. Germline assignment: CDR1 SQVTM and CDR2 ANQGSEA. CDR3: CSVVEGGYGYTF. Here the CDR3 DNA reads TGCAGCGTTGTAGAGGGGGGATATGGCTACACCTTC.

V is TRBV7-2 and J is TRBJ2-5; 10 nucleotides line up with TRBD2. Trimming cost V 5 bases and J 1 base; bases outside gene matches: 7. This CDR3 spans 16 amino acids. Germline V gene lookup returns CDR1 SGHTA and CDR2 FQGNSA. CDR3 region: CASSPPGLAFQETQYF. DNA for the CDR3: TGTGCCAGCAGCCCCCCGGGACTAGCGTTCCAAGAGACCCAGTACTTC. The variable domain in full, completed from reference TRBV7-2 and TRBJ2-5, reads GAGVSQSPSNKVTEKGKDVELRCDPISGHTALYWYRQSLGQGLEFLIYFQGNSAPDKSGLPSDRFSAERTGGSVSTLTIQRTQQEDSAVYLCASSPPGLAFQETQYFGPGTRLLVL.

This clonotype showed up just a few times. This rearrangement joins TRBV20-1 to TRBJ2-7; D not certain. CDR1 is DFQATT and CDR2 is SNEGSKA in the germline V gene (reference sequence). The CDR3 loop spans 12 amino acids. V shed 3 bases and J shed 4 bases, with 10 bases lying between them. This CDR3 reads CSASIGFYEQYF. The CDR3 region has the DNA TGCAGTGCTAGTATAGGGTTTTACGAGCAGTACTTC.

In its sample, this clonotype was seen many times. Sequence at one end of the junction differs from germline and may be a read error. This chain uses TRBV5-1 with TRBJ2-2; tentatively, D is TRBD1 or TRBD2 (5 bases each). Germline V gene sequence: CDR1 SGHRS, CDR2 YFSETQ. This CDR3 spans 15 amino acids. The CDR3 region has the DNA TGTGCCAGCAGTCCCGGGACGGTTAACACCGGGGAGCTGTTTTTT. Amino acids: CASSPGTVNTGELFF.

DNA for the CDR3: TGTGCCACCAGCAAGGGGGGTGCAGATACGCAGTATTTT. Translating gives CATSKGGADTQYF. V and J are TRBV15 and TRBJ2-3; the D call may be TRBD1 or TRBD2 (6 bases each). This CDR3 is 13 amino acids long. V shed 4 bases and J shed 4 bases, with 9 bases lying between them. CDR1 is LNHNV and CDR2 is YYDKDF in the germline V gene (reference sequence).

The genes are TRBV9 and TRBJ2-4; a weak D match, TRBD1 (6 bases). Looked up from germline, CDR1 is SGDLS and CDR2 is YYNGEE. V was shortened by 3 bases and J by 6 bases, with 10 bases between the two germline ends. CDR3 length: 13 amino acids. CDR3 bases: TGTGCCAGCAGCGCCGGACAGCGAAACATTCAGTACTTC. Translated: CASSAGQRNIQYF.